The T cell receptor (beta chain) under discussion was sequenced for a study of T-cell reconstitution after alpha-beta-depleted transplantation in children. Points from the study as a whole: Surviving recipient T cells and thymic progenitors produced the high day-60 TCRbeta diversity seen in some patients. Alpha-beta T cells about two months after transplant reportedly derived from several hundred expanded graft clones. It was newly produced T cells that mostly accounted for T-cell counts and diversity one year after transplant.

Trimming left V 3 bases short and J 0 bases short, with 7 bases between. Germline V gives CDR1 SGHRS, CDR2 YFSETQ. The CDR3 is made up of 13 amino acids. TCRbeta library construction was performed incorporating unique molecular identifiers. TCRdb recomputed calls from the PCR reads with MiXCR, one row per CDR3 protein. The sample carries 500,000 to 600,000 distinct CDR3 sequences, 27% recorded once. This clonotype was seen repeatedly, ten times or more. Its antigen is as yet unknown. The specimen comprised PBMCs, sampled before TCRalphabeta/CD19-depleted stem cell transplant. The sequence came from a boy under two years old with Wiskott-Aldrich syndrome, due to receive a stem cell transplant. This chain joins TRBV5-1 and TRBJ2-7; D might be TRBD1 (5 bases). CDR3 sequence: CASSSDNSYEQYF. The CDR3 DNA is TGCGCCAGCAGCTCGGACAACTCCTACGAGCAGTACTTC.